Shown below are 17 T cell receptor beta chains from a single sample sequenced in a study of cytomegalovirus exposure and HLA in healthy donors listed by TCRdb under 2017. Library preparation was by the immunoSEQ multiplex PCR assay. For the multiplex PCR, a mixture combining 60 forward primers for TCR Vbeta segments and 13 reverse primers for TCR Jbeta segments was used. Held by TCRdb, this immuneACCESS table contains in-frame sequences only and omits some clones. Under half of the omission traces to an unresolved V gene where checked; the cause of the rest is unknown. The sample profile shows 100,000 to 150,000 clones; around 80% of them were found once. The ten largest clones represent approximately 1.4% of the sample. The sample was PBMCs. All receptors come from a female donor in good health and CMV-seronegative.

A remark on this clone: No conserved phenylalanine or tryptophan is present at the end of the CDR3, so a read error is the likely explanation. The DNA for the CDR3 is TGCGCCAGCAGCTTGGACAGTACTGAAGCTTTCCTT. It encodes CASSLDSTEAFL. The chain carries TRBV5-1 and TRBJ1-1; no reliable D call. CDR3 length: 12 residues. Trimming stripped 0 bases from V and 5 bases from J, with 5 bases between. Germline loops: CDR1 SGHRS, CDR2 YFSETQ.

This chain's CDR3 is CASSPGTSGSIDTQYF. For the CDR3, the DNA is TGTGCCAGCAGCCCCGGGACTAGCGGGAGTATAGATACGCAGTATTTT. The chain links TRBV9 to TRBJ2-3; 14 bases map to TRBD2. Germline trimming cut 4 bases from V and 5 bases from J; bases unmatched to any gene: 6. CDR1 is SGDLS, CDR2 YYNGEE, per germline. The length of the CDR3 is 16 residues. The whole variable domain, filled in from reference TRBV9 and TRBJ2-3, reads DSGVTQTPKHLITATGQRVTLRCSPRSGDLSVYWYQQSLDQGLQFLIQYYNGEERAKGNILERFSAQQFPDLHSELNLSSLELGDSALYFCASSPGTSGSIDTQYFGPGTRLTVL.

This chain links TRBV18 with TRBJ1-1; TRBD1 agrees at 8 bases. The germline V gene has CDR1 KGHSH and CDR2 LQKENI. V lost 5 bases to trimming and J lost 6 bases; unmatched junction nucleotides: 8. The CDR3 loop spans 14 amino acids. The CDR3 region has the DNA TGTGCCAGCTCAAACACGGGGACAGGAGCTGAAGCTTTCTTT. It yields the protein CASSNTGTGAEAFF.

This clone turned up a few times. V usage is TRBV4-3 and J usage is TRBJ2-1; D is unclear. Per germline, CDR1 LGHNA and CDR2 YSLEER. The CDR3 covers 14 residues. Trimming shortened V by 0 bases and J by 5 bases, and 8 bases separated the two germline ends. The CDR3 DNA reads TGCGCCAGCAGCCAAGATCTTACAGACAATGAGCAGTTCTTC. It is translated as CASSQDLTDNEQFF.

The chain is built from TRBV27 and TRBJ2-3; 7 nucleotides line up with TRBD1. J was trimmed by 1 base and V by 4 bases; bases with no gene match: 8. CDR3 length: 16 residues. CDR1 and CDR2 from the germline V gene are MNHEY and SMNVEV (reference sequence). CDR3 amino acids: CASSYLTGLGTDTQYF. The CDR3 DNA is TGTGCCAGCAGTTACCTGACAGGGTTGGGCACAGATACGCAGTATTTT.

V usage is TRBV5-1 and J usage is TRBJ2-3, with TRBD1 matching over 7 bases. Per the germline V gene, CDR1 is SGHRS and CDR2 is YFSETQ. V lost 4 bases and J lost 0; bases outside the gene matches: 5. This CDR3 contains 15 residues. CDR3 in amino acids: CASSPTGSSTDTQYF. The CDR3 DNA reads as TGCGCCAGCAGCCCGACAGGGTCCAGCACAGATACGCAGTATTTT.

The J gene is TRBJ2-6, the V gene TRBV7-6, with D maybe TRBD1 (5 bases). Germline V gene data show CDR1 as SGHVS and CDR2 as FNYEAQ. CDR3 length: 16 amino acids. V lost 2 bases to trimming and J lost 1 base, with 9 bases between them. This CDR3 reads CASSLSGMSGANVLTF. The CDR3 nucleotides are TGTGCCAGCAGCTTATCAGGGATGTCTGGGGCCAACGTCCTGACTTTC. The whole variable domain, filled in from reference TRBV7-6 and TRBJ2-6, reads GAGVSQSPRYKVTKRGQDVALRCDPISGHVSLYWYRQALGQGPEFLTYFNYEAQQDKSGLPNDRFSAERPEGSISTLTIQRTEQRDSAMYRCASSLSGMSGANVLTFGAGSRLTVL.

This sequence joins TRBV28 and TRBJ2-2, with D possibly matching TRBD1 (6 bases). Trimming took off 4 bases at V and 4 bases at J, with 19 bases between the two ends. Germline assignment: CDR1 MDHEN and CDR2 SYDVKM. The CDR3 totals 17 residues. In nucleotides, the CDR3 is TGTGCCAGCAGTTCCCCTCGGGCAGCCAGGGGCACCGGGGAGCTGTTTTTT. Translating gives CASSSPRAARGTGELFF.

The CDR3 protein is CASSLAGTSGQETQYF. CDR3 sequence (DNA): TGTGCCAGCAGCTTAGCTGGGACTAGCGGCCAAGAGACCCAGTACTTC. This chain joins TRBV7-2 and TRBJ2-5; 11 nucleotides align to TRBD2. The CDR3 covers 16 residues. Per germline, CDR1 SGHTA and CDR2 FQGNSA. The trim removed 0 bases at V and 1 base at J, leaving 1 base unmatched.

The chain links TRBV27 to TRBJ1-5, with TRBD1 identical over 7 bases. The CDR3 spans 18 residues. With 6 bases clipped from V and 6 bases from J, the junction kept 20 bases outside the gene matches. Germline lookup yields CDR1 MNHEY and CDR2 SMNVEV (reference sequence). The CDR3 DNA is TGTGCCAGCAGCATTGTTCCCCCATCTCGACAGGGCGGTCAGCCCCAGCATTTT. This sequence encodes CASSIVPPSRQGGQPQHF.

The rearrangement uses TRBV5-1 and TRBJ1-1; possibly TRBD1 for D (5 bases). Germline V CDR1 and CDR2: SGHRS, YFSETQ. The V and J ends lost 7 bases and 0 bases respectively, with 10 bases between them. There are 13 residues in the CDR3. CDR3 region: CASGRGVNTEAFF. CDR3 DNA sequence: TGCGCCAGCGGACGGGGGGTGAACACTGAAGCTTTCTTT.

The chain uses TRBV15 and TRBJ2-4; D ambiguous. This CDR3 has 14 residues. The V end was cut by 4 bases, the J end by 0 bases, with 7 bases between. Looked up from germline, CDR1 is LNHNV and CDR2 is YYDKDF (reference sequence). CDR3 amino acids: CATSNYLAKNIQYF. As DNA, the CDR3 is TGTGCCACCAGCAACTACCTAGCCAAAAACATTCAGTACTTC.

The CDR3 reads CASSLLSSADEQYF. Here the CDR3 DNA reads TGTGCCAGCAGTTTACTGTCCTCTGCAGACGAGCAGTACTTC. The rearrangement uses TRBV27 and TRBJ2-7; D unclear. Germline loops: CDR1 MNHEY, CDR2 SMNVEV (reference sequence). V was cut by 2 bases and J by 5 bases, with 13 bases left in between. This CDR3 has 14 amino acids.

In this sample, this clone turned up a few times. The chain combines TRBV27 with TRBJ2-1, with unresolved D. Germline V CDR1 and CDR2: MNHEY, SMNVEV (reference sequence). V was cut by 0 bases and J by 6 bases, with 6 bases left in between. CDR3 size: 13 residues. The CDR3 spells CASSLSQLNEQFF. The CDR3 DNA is TGTGCCAGCAGTTTATCGCAACTCAATGAGCAGTTCTTC.

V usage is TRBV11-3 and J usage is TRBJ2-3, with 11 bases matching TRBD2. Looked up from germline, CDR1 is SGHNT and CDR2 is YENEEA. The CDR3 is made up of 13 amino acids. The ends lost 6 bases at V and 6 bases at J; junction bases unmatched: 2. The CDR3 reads CASRRTSGDTQYF. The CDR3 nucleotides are TGTGCCAGCAGGCGGACTAGCGGGGATACGCAGTATTTT.

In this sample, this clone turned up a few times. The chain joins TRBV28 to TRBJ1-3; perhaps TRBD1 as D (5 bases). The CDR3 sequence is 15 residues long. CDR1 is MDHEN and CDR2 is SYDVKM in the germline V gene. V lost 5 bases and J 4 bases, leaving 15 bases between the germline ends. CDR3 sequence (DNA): TGTGCCAGCAGTCCGCCGGTCAGGGCGGGAAACACCATATATTTT. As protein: CASSPPVRAGNTIYF.

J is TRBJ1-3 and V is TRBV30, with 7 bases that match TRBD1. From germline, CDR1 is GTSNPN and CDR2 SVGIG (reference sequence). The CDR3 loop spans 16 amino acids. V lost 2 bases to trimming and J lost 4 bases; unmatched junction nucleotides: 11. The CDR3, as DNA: TGTGCCTGGAGTCCCCCTGACAAGGGGGCAGGAAACACCATATATTTT. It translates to CAWSPPDKGAGNTIYF.